This T cell receptor (beta chain) came from a study of blood T cells in healthy people across ages. A second PCR of about 7 to 12 cycles used a sample-barcoded 5' primer and a J-beta primer mix. Each cDNA molecule carried a tag from a template-switch adaptor that contained 12 random nucleotides. A single record per CDR3 protein comes from TCRdb applying MiXCR to the 5' RACE reads. The top ten hold more than 6% of the sample, which has about 1.4 million distinct CDR3 sequences, approximately 63% seen once. There are 13 residues in the CDR3. Looked up from germline, CDR1 is SGHNT and CDR2 is YENEEA. Healthy Russian Caucasian donors spanned ages roughly 6 to 90 years.

The sequence was obtained from a man aged 18 to 29 in good health. The gene calls are TRBV11-3 and TRBJ2-4; no firm D call. The closer fit of TRBJ2-7 to the DNA end suggests the J call may be wrong. Sample: blood. The DNA for the CDR3 is TGTGCCAGCAGAAAAAGCAAAAGCTACGAGCAGTACTTC. This gives the protein CASRKSKSYEQYF.